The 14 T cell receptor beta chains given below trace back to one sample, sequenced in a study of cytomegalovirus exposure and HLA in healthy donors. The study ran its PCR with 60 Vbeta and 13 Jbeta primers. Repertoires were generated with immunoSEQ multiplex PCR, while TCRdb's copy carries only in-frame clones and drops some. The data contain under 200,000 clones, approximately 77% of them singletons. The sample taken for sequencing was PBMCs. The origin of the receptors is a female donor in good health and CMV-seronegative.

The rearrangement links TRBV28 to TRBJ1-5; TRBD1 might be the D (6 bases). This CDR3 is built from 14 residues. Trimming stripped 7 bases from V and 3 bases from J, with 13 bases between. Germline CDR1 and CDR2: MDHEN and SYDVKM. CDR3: CASTTGQYNQPQHF. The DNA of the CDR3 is TGTGCCAGCACCACCGGACAGTACAATCAGCCCCAGCATTTT.

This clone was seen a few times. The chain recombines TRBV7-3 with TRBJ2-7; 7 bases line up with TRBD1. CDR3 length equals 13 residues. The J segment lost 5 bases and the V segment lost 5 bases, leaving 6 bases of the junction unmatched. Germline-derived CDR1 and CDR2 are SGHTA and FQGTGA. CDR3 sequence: CASSRYRGDEQYF. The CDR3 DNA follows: TGTGCCAGCAGCCGATACAGGGGCGACGAGCAGTACTTC.

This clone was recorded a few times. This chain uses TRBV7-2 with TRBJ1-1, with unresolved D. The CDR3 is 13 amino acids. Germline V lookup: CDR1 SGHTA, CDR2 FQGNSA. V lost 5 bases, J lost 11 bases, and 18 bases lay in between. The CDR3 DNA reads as TGTGCCAGCAGCGCCCTTTTGGGCGCCGCGGCTTTCTTT. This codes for CASSALLGAAAFF.

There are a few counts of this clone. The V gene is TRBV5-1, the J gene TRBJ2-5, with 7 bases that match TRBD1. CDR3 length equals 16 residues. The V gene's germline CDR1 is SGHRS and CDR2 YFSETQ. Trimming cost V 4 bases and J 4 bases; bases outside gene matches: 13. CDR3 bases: TGCGCCAGCAGCCAAACGCCCGGGACAGTAGGAGAGACCCAGTACTTC. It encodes CASSQTPGTVGETQYF.

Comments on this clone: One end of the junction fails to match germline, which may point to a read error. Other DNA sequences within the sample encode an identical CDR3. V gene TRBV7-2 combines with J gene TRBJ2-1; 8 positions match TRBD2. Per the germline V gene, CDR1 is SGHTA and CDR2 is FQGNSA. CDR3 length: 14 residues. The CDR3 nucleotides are TGCGCCAGCAGCTTTAGCGGGACTTCCAATGAGCAGTTCTTC. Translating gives CASSFSGTSNEQFF.

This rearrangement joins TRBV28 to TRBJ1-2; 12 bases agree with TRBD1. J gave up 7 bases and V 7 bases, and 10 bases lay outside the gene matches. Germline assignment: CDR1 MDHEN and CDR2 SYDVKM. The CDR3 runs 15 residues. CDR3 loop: CASTPPGTGGRGYTF. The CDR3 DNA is TGTGCCAGCACCCCCCCCGGGACAGGGGGCCGTGGCTACACCTTC.

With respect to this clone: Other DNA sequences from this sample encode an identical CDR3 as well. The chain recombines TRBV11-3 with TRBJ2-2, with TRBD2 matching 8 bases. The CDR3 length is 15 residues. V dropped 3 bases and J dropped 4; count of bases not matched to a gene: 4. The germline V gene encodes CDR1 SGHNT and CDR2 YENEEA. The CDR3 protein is CASSFAGGGTGELFF. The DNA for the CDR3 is TGTGCCAGCAGCTTCGCGGGAGGAGGCACCGGGGAGCTGTTTTTT.

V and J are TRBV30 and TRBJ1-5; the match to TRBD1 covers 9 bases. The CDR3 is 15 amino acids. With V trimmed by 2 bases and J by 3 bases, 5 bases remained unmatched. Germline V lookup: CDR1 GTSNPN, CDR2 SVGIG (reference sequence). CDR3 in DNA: TGTGCCTGGAGTATGGACAGGGGATTCAATCAGCCCCAGCATTTT. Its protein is CAWSMDRGFNQPQHF.

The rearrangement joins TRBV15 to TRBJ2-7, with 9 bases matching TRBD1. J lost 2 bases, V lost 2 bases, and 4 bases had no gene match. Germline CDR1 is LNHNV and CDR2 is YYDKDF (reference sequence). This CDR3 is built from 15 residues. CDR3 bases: TGTGCCACCAGCAGACTACGGACAGGGGCCTACGAGCAGTACTTC. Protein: CATSRLRTGAYEQYF.

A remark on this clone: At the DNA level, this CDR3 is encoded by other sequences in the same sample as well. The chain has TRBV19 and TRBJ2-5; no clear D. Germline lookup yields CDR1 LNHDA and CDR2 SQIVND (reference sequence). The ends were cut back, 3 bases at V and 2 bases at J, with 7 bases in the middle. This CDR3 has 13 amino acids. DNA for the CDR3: TGTGCCAGTAGTATCTCGGTTCAAGAGACCCAGTACTTC. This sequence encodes CASSISVQETQYF.

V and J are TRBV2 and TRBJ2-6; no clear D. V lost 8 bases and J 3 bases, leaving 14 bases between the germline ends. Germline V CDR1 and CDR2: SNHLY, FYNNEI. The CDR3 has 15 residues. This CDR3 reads CASGSNRGGANVLTF. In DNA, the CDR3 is TGTGCCAGCGGAAGCAATAGAGGTGGGGCCAACGTCCTGACTTTC.

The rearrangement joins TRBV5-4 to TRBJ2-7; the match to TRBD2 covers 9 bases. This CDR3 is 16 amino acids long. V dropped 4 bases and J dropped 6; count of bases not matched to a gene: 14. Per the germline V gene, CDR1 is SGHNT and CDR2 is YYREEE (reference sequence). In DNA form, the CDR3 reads TGTGCCAGCAGCCGGAGGCCGGCTAGCGGGAACCTCGAGCAGTACTTC. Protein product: CASSRRPASGNLEQYF.

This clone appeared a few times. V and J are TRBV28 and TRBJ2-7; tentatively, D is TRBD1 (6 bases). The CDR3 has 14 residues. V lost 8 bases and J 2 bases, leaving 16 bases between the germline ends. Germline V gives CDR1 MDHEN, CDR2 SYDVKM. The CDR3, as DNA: TGTGCCAGCGGGCCGAGGACAGTCACCTACGAGCAGTACTTC. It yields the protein CASGPRTVTYEQYF.

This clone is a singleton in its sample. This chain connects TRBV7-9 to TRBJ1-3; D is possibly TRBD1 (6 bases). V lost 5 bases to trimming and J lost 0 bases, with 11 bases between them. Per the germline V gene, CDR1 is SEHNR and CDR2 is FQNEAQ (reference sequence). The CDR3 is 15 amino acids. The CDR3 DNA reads TGTGCCAGCAGCCAGGACAGTTACTCTGGAAACACCATATATTTT. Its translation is CASSQDSYSGNTIYF.